This passage covers 30 T cell receptor beta chains from one sample sequenced in a study of blood T cells in healthy people across ages. For the second PCR, which ran for about 7 to 11 cycles, a sample-barcoded 5' primer and a J-beta primer mix were used. TCRdb analysed the 5' RACE reads with MiXCR anew, one entry per CDR3 protein. The sample records about 1.5 million distinct CDR3 sequences, less than 45% being singletons. The specimen was blood. The receptors come from a woman aged 18-29 years in good health.

A remark on this clonotype: Compared with germline, one end of the junction differs, possibly owing to a read error. The chain couples TRBV5-1 to TRBJ2-5; no firm D call. Per the germline V gene, CDR1 is SGHRS and CDR2 is YFSETQ. This CDR3 has 12 amino acids. CDR3 residues: CASSFNQETRYF. Here the CDR3 DNA reads TGCGCCAGCAGCTTTAACCAAGAGACCCGGTACTTC.

The chain recombines TRBV20-1 with TRBJ2-1, with D possibly being TRBD2 (5 bases). The CDR3 has 13 residues. Germline lookup yields CDR1 DFQATT and CDR2 SNEGSKA (reference sequence). V lost 0 bases and J lost 10, with 13 bases in between. DNA for the CDR3: TGCAGTGCTAGAGAAGGACTCTCCGGGGAGCAGTTCTTC. This encodes CSAREGLSGEQFF.

The chain joins TRBV4-3 to TRBJ2-7; unclear D gene. Germline V gene sequence: CDR1 LGHNA, CDR2 YSLEER. This CDR3 comprises 14 residues. Trimming stripped 1 base from V and 3 bases from J, with 10 bases between. CDR3 residues: CASSQVRANYEQYF. In DNA, the CDR3 is TGCGCCAGCAGCCAAGTAAGGGCCAACTACGAGCAGTACTTC.

The V call is TRBV12-5, the J call TRBJ2-3, with D unclear. Per the germline V gene, CDR1 is LGHNT and CDR2 is FRNRAP. V lost 6 bases, J lost 1 base, and 14 bases lay in between. The CDR3 consists of 15 residues. CDR3 sequence (DNA): TGTGCTAGTGGCCTGGGGAATCGGGGCACAGATACGCAGTATTTT. Its protein product is CASGLGNRGTDTQYF.

J is TRBJ1-5 and V is TRBV28, with 7 bases aligning to TRBD1. The CDR3 is 15 residues long. The V gene's germline CDR1 is MDHEN and CDR2 SYDVKM. V was clipped by 7 bases and J by 0 bases; unmatched bases: 6. The CDR3 spells CASIKDRFSNQPQHF. The DNA of the CDR3 is TGTGCCAGCATCAAGGACAGGTTTAGCAATCAGCCCCAGCATTTT. Looking up the rest from reference TRBV28 and TRBJ1-5 gives the full variable domain: DVKVTQSSRYLVKRTGEKVFLECVQDMDHENMFWYRQDPGLGLRLIYFSYDVKMKEKGDIPEGYSVSREKKERFSLILESASTNQTSMYLCASIKDRFSNQPQHFGDGTRLSIL.

This clonotype was seen a few times. The genes are TRBV7-9 and TRBJ2-1; tentatively, D is TRBD1 (5 bases). V lost 4 bases and J 0 bases, leaving 13 bases between the germline ends. The length of the CDR3 is 16 residues. Looked up from germline, CDR1 is SEHNR and CDR2 is FQNEAQ (reference sequence). The CDR3 reads CASSSSTVLSYNEQFF. CDR3 nucleotide sequence: TGTGCCAGCAGCTCGTCGACAGTTCTCTCCTACAATGAGCAGTTCTTC.

V is TRBV29-1 and J is TRBJ1-1; a possible D gene is TRBD1 (5 bases). Germline CDR1 reads SQVTM; CDR2 reads ANQGSEA. This CDR3 contains 12 residues. V shed 5 bases and J shed 10 bases, with 17 bases lying between them. The chain's CDR3 is CSVSGLRLAAFF. CDR3 nucleotides: TGCAGCGTTTCAGGGTTACGGTTGGCAGCTTTCTTT.

In the case of this clonotype: One end of the junction does not line up with germline, which may come from a read error. The V gene is TRBV3-1, the J gene TRBJ2-5; 8 positions match TRBD2. Germline V gene lookup returns CDR1 LGHDT and CDR2 YNNKEL (reference sequence). The CDR3 length is 18 residues. CDR3 sequence reads: CAGSQVRFAGGPRETQYF. DNA of the CDR3: TGTGCCGGCAGCCAAGTGAGGTTCGCGGGGGGACCGAGAGAGACCCAGTACTTC.

This clonotype showed up just a few times. The chain carries TRBV3-1 and TRBJ2-7; 11 bases fit TRBD2. Germline CDR1 and CDR2: LGHDT and YNNKEL (reference sequence). The CDR3 consists of 15 residues. Unmatched junction bases numbered 3, after V lost 1 base and J lost 4 bases. This CDR3 reads CASSQGGLAVYEQYF. CDR3 coding DNA: TGTGCCAGCAGCCAAGGGGGACTAGCGGTGTACGAGCAGTACTTC.

This clonotype was found a few times. The genes are TRBV4-1 and TRBJ1-1, with D tentatively TRBD1 (5 bases). Between the trimmed V and J ends, which lost 3 bases and 5 bases, there was a span of 19 bases. The CDR3 runs 16 residues. Per germline, CDR1 MGHRA and CDR2 YSYEKL. The CDR3 coding sequence is TGCGCCAGCAGCCATGTCGCCTGGGGGGGGAGAACTGAAGCTTTCTTT. It specifies CASSHVAWGGRTEAFF.

This chain joins TRBV28 and TRBJ1-2; maybe TRBD1 (5 bases). Deletions cut 4 bases from V and 8 bases from J, with 20 bases between. The V gene's germline CDR1 is MDHEN and CDR2 SYDVKM. This CDR3 is built from 15 residues. The CDR3, as DNA: TGTGCCAGCAGTTCCCCCGCTTCAGGGACGCGGGGCTACACCTTC. It encodes CASSSPASGTRGYTF.

V is TRBV11-2 and J is TRBJ2-5, with D hard to call. Germline assignment: CDR1 SGHAT and CDR2 FQNNGV. The CDR3 is made up of 12 amino acids. The V and J ends lost 0 bases and 11 bases respectively, with 10 bases between them. In nucleotides, the CDR3 is TGTGCCAGCAGCTTAGACCAGCAAGAGCAGTACTTC. Protein: CASSLDQQEQYF.

This rearrangement joins TRBV29-1 to TRBJ2-3; D may be TRBD2 (6 bases). CDR3 length: 14 amino acids. The germline CDR1 and CDR2 sequences are SQVTM and ANQGSEA. Trimming took off 6 bases at V and 5 bases at J, with 18 bases between the two ends. The DNA for the CDR3 is TGCAGCGTAGTCCTAGCGAGAGAAGGAGATACGCAGTATTTT. It translates to CSVVLAREGDTQYF.

The V gene is TRBV15, the J gene TRBJ2-3, with D possibly matching TRBD2 (5 bases). CDR3 length: 15 residues. Germline V gene sequence: CDR1 LNHNV, CDR2 YYDKDF (reference sequence). With 0 bases removed from V and 4 bases from J, the gap between germline ends came to 11 bases. This CDR3 reads CATSRDTLGPDTQYF. The CDR3 DNA is TGTGCCACCAGCAGAGATACACTAGGACCAGATACGCAGTATTTT.

The chain links TRBV6-5 to TRBJ1-2; the D is unclear. This CDR3 region has 11 residues. V lost 6 bases to trimming and J lost 8 bases, with 10 bases between them. The germline V gene has CDR1 MNHEY and CDR2 SVGAGI. The CDR3 loop is CASRSYIGYTF. The CDR3 DNA follows: TGTGCCAGCAGGTCGTACATCGGCTACACCTTC.

V usage is TRBV27 and J usage is TRBJ2-3; D might be TRBD1 or TRBD2, each matching 5 bases. CDR1 is MNHEY and CDR2 is SMNVEV in the germline V gene (reference sequence). The CDR3 is made up of 15 amino acids. The V gene lost 5 bases and the J gene lost 6 bases, with 18 bases spanning the gap. CDR3 DNA sequence: TGTGCCAGCAGTGGGACGAGCCGTCCACAGGATACGCAGTATTTT. Protein: CASSGTSRPQDTQYF.

This chain links TRBV10-3 with TRBJ1-1; D may be TRBD1 (5 bases). The CDR3 runs 15 residues. Trimming left V 2 bases short and J 3 bases short, with 13 bases between. Looked up from germline, CDR1 is ENHRY and CDR2 is SYGVKD. The chain's CDR3 is CAISEAGGIYTEAFF. CDR3 nucleotide sequence: TGTGCCATCAGTGAGGCGGGGGGGATATACACTGAAGCTTTCTTT.

The table lists this clonotype with a few counts. This chain uses TRBV18 with TRBJ1-1; TRBD1 matches at 7 bases. V shed 3 bases, J shed 3 bases, and the junction held 4 bases outside the gene matches. The germline gives CDR1 KGHSH, CDR2 LQKENI. This CDR3 comprises 14 residues. The CDR3 sequence is CASSPSQGHTEAFF. The CDR3 region has the DNA TGTGCCAGCTCACCTTCACAGGGGCACACTGAAGCTTTCTTT.

This clonotype was detected a few times. The CDR3 bases are TGTGCTAGTGGTGCTGGACAGCCGACCTACGAGCAGTACTTC. Its translation: CASGAGQPTYEQYF. This rearrangement joins TRBV12-5 to TRBJ2-7; D is possibly TRBD1 (6 bases). Germline V gene lookup returns CDR1 LGHNT and CDR2 FRNRAP. Trimming left V 5 bases short and J 2 bases short, with 13 bases between. The CDR3 contains 14 residues.

This chain joins TRBV2 and TRBJ2-7; 7 nucleotides line up with TRBD1. The J call may be faulty, since TRBJ2-5 better matches the DNA end. Germline V gene data show CDR1 as SNHLY and CDR2 as FYNNEI. The CDR3 contains 15 residues. This CDR3 reads CASSRLTGMGETQYF. The DNA of the CDR3 is TGTGCCAGCAGTCGCCTGACAGGGATGGGGGAGACCCAGTACTTC.

This rearrangement joins TRBV28 to TRBJ1-5; D gene ambiguous. The CDR3 is made up of 17 amino acids. The V and J ends lost 1 base and 0 bases respectively, with 13 bases between them. The germline gives CDR1 MDHEN, CDR2 SYDVKM. CDR3: CASSLSTVGFSNQPQHF. CDR3 in DNA: TGTGCCAGCAGTTTATCCACCGTCGGGTTTAGCAATCAGCCCCAGCATTTT.

V is TRBV2 and J is TRBJ1-5; 9 positions match TRBD1. Trimming cost V 5 bases and J 3 bases; bases outside gene matches: 11. This CDR3 spans 17 amino acids. In germline, CDR1 is SNHLY, CDR2 FYNNEI. The CDR3 sequence is CASSSTGGGGPNQPQHF. CDR3 coding DNA: TGTGCCAGCAGTTCTACAGGGGGCGGTGGGCCCAATCAGCCCCAGCATTTT.

The V gene is TRBV6-5, the J gene TRBJ2-7; TRBD1 agrees at 9 bases. CDR3 length equals 16 residues. Germline CDR1 reads MNHEY; CDR2 reads SVGAGI. Unmatched junction bases numbered 5, after V lost 2 bases and J lost 0 bases. The CDR3 region is CASSYATGGTSYEQYF. Written as DNA, the CDR3 is TGTGCCAGCAGTTACGCGACAGGGGGGACCTCCTACGAGCAGTACTTC.

For this clonotype: Since a much larger clone is just one base distant, this may be a read error. The rearrangement joins TRBV2 to TRBJ2-1; the D gene could be TRBD1 or TRBD2 (6 bases each). The germline V and J ends were trimmed by 7 bases and 6 bases, with 10 bases remaining between them. Germline CDR1 is SNHLY and CDR2 is FYNNEI. This CDR3 spans 12 amino acids. CDR3 amino acids: CASNRDCNEQFF. The CDR3 DNA follows: TGTGCCAGCAACAGGGACTGCAATGAGCAGTTCTTC. Full variable domain (missing parts from reference TRBV2 and TRBJ2-1): EPEVTQTPSHQVTQMGQEVILRCVPISNHLYFYWYRQILGQKVEFLVSFYNNEISEKSEIFDDQFSVERPDGSNFTLKIRSTKLEDSAMYFCASNRDCNEQFFGPGTRLTVL.

The genes are TRBV20-1 and TRBJ2-5; weak D call: TRBD1 (6 bases). V lost 6 bases to trimming and J lost 5 bases, with 19 bases between them. The CDR3 runs 14 residues. Germline loops: CDR1 DFQATT, CDR2 SNEGSKA (reference sequence). CDR3 amino acids: CSATVSGTLETQYF. In DNA, the CDR3 is TGCAGTGCGACCGTATCCGGGACACTGGAGACCCAGTACTTC.

This clonotype has a count of ten or more. This chain uses TRBV12-1 with TRBJ2-3; the table's D call of TRBD1 was not tested on the DNA. TRBV12-1 is labeled a pseudogene. The CDR3 length is 12 residues. CDR3 sequence: CASSGRGDTQYF. CDR3 DNA: TGTGCCAGCAGTGGGAGGGGGGATACGCAGTATTTT.

V usage is TRBV7-2 and J usage is TRBJ1-2; possible D gene TRBD1, 5 bases. This CDR3 comprises 15 residues. Germline V gives CDR1 SGHTA, CDR2 FQGNSA. Trimming removed 4 bases from V and 0 bases from J, with 12 bases in between. The CDR3 DNA is TGTGCCAGCAGCTGGGGGGGGTCGCCTAACTATGGCTACACCTTC. Encoded protein: CASSWGGSPNYGYTF.

The chain carries TRBV4-2 and TRBJ2-2; D not certain. Trimming removed 0 bases from V and 4 bases from J, with 15 bases in between. The CDR3 sequence is 17 residues long. Germline V gene lookup returns CDR1 LGHNA and CDR2 YNFKEQ. DNA for the CDR3: TGTGCCAGCAGCCAAGATTCACGGCCTGGGATCACCGGGGAGCTGTTTTTT. Protein: CASSQDSRPGITGELFF.

This clonotype turned up a few times. The rearrangement links TRBV7-9 to TRBJ2-5, with D perhaps TRBD1 (5 bases). Per the germline V gene, CDR1 is SEHNR and CDR2 is FQNEAQ (reference sequence). Trimming pared 5 bases from V and 4 bases from J, leaving 11 bases between. This CDR3 is 13 amino acids long. DNA of the CDR3: TGTGCCAGCAGCCAGGGCCTCTCAGAGACCCAGTACTTC. Its protein product is CASSQGLSETQYF.

The chain's CDR3 is CASSQDTGRNGYTF. The DNA for the CDR3 is TGCGCCAGCAGCCAAGATACAGGGCGTAATGGCTACACCTTC. V and J are TRBV4-3 and TRBJ1-2, with a tentative D call TRBD1 (6 bases). Germline values: CDR1 LGHNA, CDR2 YSLEER. CDR3 length: 14 residues. The V gene lost 0 bases and the J gene lost 6 bases, with 11 bases spanning the gap.